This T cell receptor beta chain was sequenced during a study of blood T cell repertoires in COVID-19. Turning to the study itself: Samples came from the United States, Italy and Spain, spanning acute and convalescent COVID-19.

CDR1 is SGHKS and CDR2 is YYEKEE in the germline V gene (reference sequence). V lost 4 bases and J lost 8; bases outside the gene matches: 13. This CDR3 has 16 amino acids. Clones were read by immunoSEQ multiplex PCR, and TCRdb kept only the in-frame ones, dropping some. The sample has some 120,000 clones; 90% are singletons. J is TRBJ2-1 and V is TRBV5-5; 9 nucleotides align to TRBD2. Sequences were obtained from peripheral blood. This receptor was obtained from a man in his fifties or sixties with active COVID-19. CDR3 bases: TGTGCCAGCAGCCCCCTAGCTAGCGGGAAAGACCATGAGCAGTTCTTC. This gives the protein CASSPLASGKDHEQFF.